A single sample gave rise to the 23 T cell receptor beta chains below, sequenced in a study of blood T cell repertoires in COVID-19. Libraries were prepared by immunoSEQ multiplex PCR; TCRdb keeps only in-frame clonotypes and omits some of them. Here the sample spans approximately 160,000 clones, around 83% being singletons. The sample comprised PBMCs or T cells enriched from blood (not recorded which). These receptors were obtained from a woman aged 45-59 years in a cohort exposed to, infected with or recovered from COVID-19 (not recorded which).

The genes are TRBV10-3 and TRBJ1-1, with D maybe TRBD1 (6 bases). Trimming shortened V by 4 bases and J by 2 bases, and 11 bases separated the two germline ends. Germline CDR1 is ENHRY and CDR2 is SYGVKD. This CDR3 is 14 amino acids long. CDR3 protein: CAISGTAVNTEAFF. The CDR3 DNA reads as TGTGCCATCAGTGGGACAGCGGTAAACACTGAAGCTTTCTTT.

This chain connects TRBV7-2 to TRBJ1-3; tentative D call: TRBD1 (5 bases). The CDR3 has 17 amino acids. Germline V gene data show CDR1 as SGHTA and CDR2 as FQGNSA. V lost 1 base and J 2 bases, leaving 15 bases between the germline ends. The CDR3 loop is CASSLEAPRVTGNTIYF. The DNA for the CDR3 is TGTGCCAGCAGCTTAGAGGCCCCCAGGGTAACTGGAAACACCATATATTTT.

The genes are TRBV11-2 and TRBJ2-3, with D possibly being TRBD2 (6 bases). The V and J ends lost 3 bases and 3 bases respectively, with 13 bases between them. Germline CDR1 and CDR2: SGHAT and FQNNGV. This CDR3 is 15 amino acids long. The CDR3, as DNA: TGTGCCAGCAGCTTTTCGCCGGGACTGACAGATACGCAGTATTTT. It translates to CASSFSPGLTDTQYF.

This chain joins TRBV5-4 and TRBJ2-2; 7 bases agree with TRBD2. The CDR3 sequence is 16 residues long. V shed 4 bases and J 4 bases; nucleotides not matched to a gene: 10. The germline gives CDR1 SGHNT, CDR2 YYREEE (reference sequence). Here the CDR3 DNA reads TGTGCCAGCAGCCCCGGGGGGAGGGCCACCACCGGGGAGCTGTTTTTT. Protein sequence: CASSPGGRATTGELFF.

The chain links TRBV28 to TRBJ2-7; maybe TRBD1 (6 bases). Trimming cost V 3 bases and J 4 bases, with 13 bases left between them. Germline V gene data show CDR1 as MDHEN and CDR2 as SYDVKM. The CDR3 sequence is 14 residues long. The CDR3 region has the DNA TGTGCCAGCAGTTTGGAGCCAGGGGTGTACGAGCAGTACTTC. As protein: CASSLEPGVYEQYF.

The V gene is TRBV4-2, the J gene TRBJ2-1, with 13 nucleotides matching TRBD2. Germline V CDR1 and CDR2: LGHNA, YNFKEQ. The CDR3 consists of 16 residues. The J segment lost 4 bases and the V segment lost 2 bases, leaving 2 bases of the junction unmatched. The CDR3 sequence: CASSQTLAGGYNEQFF. The CDR3 DNA sequence: TGTGCCAGCAGCCAAACACTAGCGGGGGGGTACAATGAGCAGTTCTTC.

This clone has a handful of counts. This chain links TRBV11-2 with TRBJ1-1; D may be TRBD1 (5 bases). The germline V and J ends were trimmed by 10 bases and 3 bases, with 12 bases remaining between them. CDR1 and CDR2 (germline): SGHAT, FQNNGV. The CDR3 consists of 12 residues. Here the CDR3 DNA reads TGTGCCACGGGGGATGGGTACACTGAAGCTTTCTTT. Its protein is CATGDGYTEAFF.

This chain links TRBV3-1 (or the pseudogene TRBV3-2) with TRBJ1-2; 11 positions agree with TRBD1. Losses at the gene ends were 4 bases for V and 4 bases for J; bases not matched to a gene: 2. The length of the CDR3 is 14 residues. CDR1 and CDR2 (germline): LGHDT, YNNKEL (reference sequence). The CDR3 region has the DNA TGTGCCAGCAGCCGGGACAGGGGGGGCTATGGCTACACCTTC. Protein: CASSRDRGGYGYTF.

J is TRBJ1-1 and V is TRBV5-1, with TRBD1 matching over 8 bases. Germline loops: CDR1 SGHRS, CDR2 YFSETQ. The trim removed 4 bases at V and 4 bases at J, leaving 6 bases unmatched. The CDR3 covers 14 residues. This CDR3 reads CASSPRQGITEAFF. CDR3 DNA sequence: TGCGCCAGCAGCCCGCGACAGGGGATCACTGAAGCTTTCTTT.

This sequence joins TRBV5-6 and TRBJ2-3, with 9 positions matching TRBD2. Germline V CDR1 and CDR2: SGHDT, YYEEEE. With V trimmed by 6 bases and J by 5 bases, 16 bases remained unmatched. This CDR3 comprises 17 residues. The CDR3 region is CASTRRGGESRGDTQYF. The CDR3 DNA reads as TGTGCCAGCACCCGGCGGGGGGGCGAGTCGAGGGGAGATACGCAGTATTTT.

This chain links TRBV30 with TRBJ1-2; D gene ambiguous. The germline CDR1 and CDR2 sequences are GTSNPN and SVGIG (reference sequence). V shed 0 bases and J shed 6 bases, with 14 bases lying between them. This CDR3 region has 14 residues. CDR3 nucleotides: TGTGCCTGGAGTGTAGTGGCCCCGAGGGATGGCTACACCTTC. Protein: CAWSVVAPRDGYTF.

The chain has TRBV6-5 and TRBJ2-7, with D perhaps matching TRBD1 (6 bases). Germline CDR1 and CDR2: MNHEY and SVGAGI. The CDR3 loop spans 16 amino acids. The V and J ends lost 0 bases and 4 bases respectively, with 16 bases between them. CDR3 region: CASSYSQGTQEYEQYF. The CDR3 nucleotides read TGTGCCAGCAGTTACTCGCAGGGGACACAGGAATACGAGCAGTACTTC.

The chain joins TRBV5-5 to TRBJ2-3; 9 positions agree with TRBD1. In germline, CDR1 is SGHKS, CDR2 YYEKEE (reference sequence). This CDR3 region has 16 residues. Unmatched junction bases numbered 9, after V lost 2 bases and J lost 5 bases. CDR3 DNA: TGTGCCAGCAGCTTAGGACAGGGGAAATATCAAGATACGCAGTATTTT. Protein product: CASSLGQGKYQDTQYF.

V gene TRBV6-2 or TRBV6-3 combines with J gene TRBJ1-5; TRBD1 matches at 9 bases. Unmatched junction bases numbered 11, after V lost 5 bases and J lost 6 bases. CDR1 and CDR2 from the germline V gene are MNHEY and SVGEGT. This CDR3 is 16 amino acids long. CDR3 sequence (DNA): TGTGCCAGCAGTCTTCCTACGACAGGGGGTGGTCAGCCCCAGCATTTT. Translation gives CASSLPTTGGGQPQHF.

The V call is TRBV19, the J call TRBJ1-5; no reliable D call. The CDR3 covers 13 residues. V lost 7 bases to trimming and J lost 9 bases, with 16 bases between them. CDR1 and CDR2 from the germline V gene are LNHDA and SQIVND (reference sequence). CDR3 protein: CASTPLGSGPQHF. In DNA, the CDR3 is TGTGCCAGTACCCCCTTGGGGAGTGGGCCCCAGCATTTT. The entire variable domain, with the rest obtained from reference TRBV19 and TRBJ1-5, is as follows: DGGITQSPKYLFRKEGQNVTLSCEQNLNHDAMYWYRQDPGQGLRLIYYSQIVNDFQKGDIAEGYSVSREKKESFPLTVTSAQKNPTAFYLCASTPLGSGPQHFGDGTRLSIL.

The chain links TRBV5-8 to TRBJ1-2; no clear D gene. Trimming took off 3 bases at V and 8 bases at J, with 14 bases between the two ends. The CDR3 spans 13 residues. Germline values: CDR1 SGHTS, CDR2 YDEGEE. CDR3 bases: TGTGCCAGCAGCTCCCGAGACCTGAGGGGCTACACCTTC. This sequence encodes CASSSRDLRGYTF.

Points on this clone: A read error may produce the germline difference seen at one junction end. V gene TRBV7-7 combines with J gene TRBJ2-1; D not certain. The length of the CDR3 is 13 residues. CDR1 is SSHAT, CDR2 FNYEAQ, per germline (reference sequence). The CDR3 reads CASSPVLVGEQFF. Written as DNA, the CDR3 is TGTGCTAGCAGCCCAGTATTGGTGGGCGAGCAGTTCTTC. The whole variable domain, remainder taken from reference TRBV7-7 and TRBJ2-1, is GAGVSQSPRYKVTKRGQDVTLRCDPISSHATLYWYQQALGQGPEFLTYFNYEAQPDKSGLPSDRFSAERPEGSISTLTIQRTEQRDSAMYRCASSPVLVGEQFFGPGTRLTVL.

There are a few counts of this clone. V and J are TRBV9 and TRBJ2-5, with TRBD2 identical over 9 bases. This CDR3 is 15 amino acids long. V gave up 0 bases and J gave up 7 bases; unmatched junction bases: 7. The V gene's germline CDR1 is SGDLS and CDR2 YYNGEE. CDR3 amino acids: CASSVGISGGATQYF. CDR3 sequence (DNA): TGTGCCAGCAGCGTAGGTATTAGCGGGGGAGCGACCCAGTACTTC.

This chain joins TRBV7-9 and TRBJ1-5, with 9 bases lining up with TRBD1. V dropped 4 bases and J dropped 0; count of bases not matched to a gene: 7. Germline V gives CDR1 SEHNR, CDR2 FQNEAQ (reference sequence). This CDR3 spans 17 amino acids. The CDR3 sequence is CASSSTDRGYSNQPQHF. CDR3 nucleotide sequence: TGTGCCAGCAGCTCCACAGACAGGGGGTATAGCAATCAGCCCCAGCATTTT. The whole variable domain, remainder taken from reference TRBV7-9 and TRBJ1-5, is DTGVSQNPRHKITKRGQNVTFRCDPISEHNRLYWYRQTLGQGPEFLTYFQNEAQLEKSRLLSDRFSAERPKGSFSTLEIQRTEQGDSAMYLCASSSTDRGYSNQPQHFGDGTRLSIL.

This clone was observed a few times. This chain connects TRBV29-1 to TRBJ2-3, with 13 bases fitting TRBD2. CDR1 SQVTM and CDR2 ANQGSEA come from the germline V gene. The CDR3 runs 15 residues. The J segment lost 4 bases and the V segment lost 6 bases, leaving 7 bases of the junction unmatched. The CDR3 DNA is TGCAGCGTCGACGGACTAGCGGGAGTCCCAGATACGCAGTATTTT. Protein product: CSVDGLAGVPDTQYF.

The chain couples TRBV5-6 to TRBJ2-1, with TRBD2 matching 11 bases. Trimming cost V 1 base and J 8 bases; bases outside gene matches: 11. There are 17 residues in the CDR3. Looked up from germline, CDR1 is SGHDT and CDR2 is YYEEEE. CDR3 residues: CASSLLVASGGYDEQFF. The CDR3 coding sequence is TGTGCCAGCAGCTTGTTGGTGGCTAGCGGGGGGTATGATGAGCAGTTCTTC.

The rearrangement joins TRBV29-1 to TRBJ1-2; D is ambiguous. The germline gives CDR1 SQVTM, CDR2 ANQGSEA. V lost 4 bases to trimming and J lost 3 bases, with 15 bases between them. The CDR3 is 14 amino acids. The CDR3 sequence is CSVVFSDTYYGYTF. CDR3 nucleotide sequence: TGCAGCGTTGTATTCTCCGACACATACTATGGCTACACCTTC.

Regarding this clone: A read error may account for a junction end that differs from germline. This chain connects TRBV30 to TRBJ2-3, with D possibly TRBD2 on 6 matching bases. CDR3 length: 12 residues. The V gene's germline CDR1 is GTSNPN and CDR2 SVGIG (reference sequence). CDR3 region: CAWSVSRGYSLF. The CDR3 bases are TGTGCCTGGAGTGTTTCGCGGGGCTATTCCCTTTTT.